In its sample, the clone carrying this TCR beta chain was seen a few times. The antigen is unknown. This entry comes from a study of TIL therapy for anti-PD-1-resistant metastatic lung cancer. The overall study: Median tumor PD-L1 proportion score was under 6.5%. Study results and limitations: Many TIL product clones were absent from baseline tumor, suggesting clonal contraction.

Sequencing used immunoSEQ v3. Survey-level samples got roughly 1.9 million read pairs; deep-level samples got roughly 5-6 million. Generated by immunoSEQ multiplex PCR, the TCRdb table keeps only in-frame clones and is missing some. The table records more than 8,000 clones, 56% of them present only once. The sample's time point: pre-treatment sample, taken before nivolumab and TIL therapy. The tumor samples were excised metastases, mostly pleural nodules or supraclavicular lymph nodes. Trimming removed 10 bases at V and 5 bases at J, with 18 bases between. Germline V gives CDR1 SGHRS, CDR2 YFSETQ. The CDR3 loop spans 13 amino acids.

The sequence was collected from a person aged 25-85 years with non-small cell lung cancer. The J gene is TRBJ1-2, the V gene TRBV5-1, with a possible D match to TRBD1 (5 bases). This material consisted of tumor tissue, taken at baseline. The CDR3 DNA reads as TGCGCCTCGACACCAGGGACCACATATGGCTACACCTTC. Encoded protein: CASTPGTTYGYTF.